A single sample is the source of the 20 T cell receptor beta chains below, sequenced in a study of Ad26.COV2.S vaccination and SARS-CoV-2 variants. The data were produced by immunoSEQ multiplex PCR, yet TCRdb's version contains in-frame clones alone and is incomplete. The sample includes about 140,000 clones, approximately 90% seen only once; the top ten take approximately 5%. The sample was peripheral blood, taken after recovery from COVID-19. The receptors were gathered from a human donor who had recovered from COVID-19.

This clone showed up just a few times. This chain links TRBV6-2 or TRBV6-3 with TRBJ2-5, with D possibly matching TRBD1 (6 bases). The CDR3 extends over 16 amino acids. V lost 0 bases to trimming and J lost 1 base, with 12 bases between them. Germline V gene data show CDR1 as MNHEY and CDR2 as SVGEGT. The CDR3 reads CASSYSWGRGQETQYF. The DNA of the CDR3 is TGTGCCAGCAGTTACTCATGGGGGCGCGGCCAAGAGACCCAGTACTTC.

The chain combines TRBV4-3 with TRBJ1-5; D not resolved. Germline-derived CDR1 and CDR2 are LGHNA and YSLEER. The V gene lost 2 bases and the J gene lost 3 bases, with 11 bases spanning the gap. The CDR3 has 15 residues. The CDR3 DNA reads as TGCGCCAGCAGCCAATGGATCAGCTTCAATCAGCCCCAGCATTTT. This sequence encodes CASSQWISFNQPQHF.

This clone was recorded once. The V and J genes are TRBV6-7 and TRBJ1-6; D is unresolved. TRBV6-7 is known as an ORF, though its function is uncertain. Trimming stripped 0 bases from V and 5 bases from J, with 14 bases between. The CDR3 extends over 17 amino acids. CDR3 nucleotides: TGTGCCAGCAGTTACTCGACGTGCGACGGGGATAATTCACCCCTCCACTTT. Translation: CASSYSTCDGDNSPLHF.

This clone has just one count. The chain recombines TRBV7-9 with TRBJ2-3; 8 positions agree with TRBD1. CDR1 SEHNR and CDR2 FQNEAQ come from the germline V gene (reference sequence). The junction had 8 bases not matched to a gene; V was cut back by 5 bases and J by 4 bases. The length of the CDR3 is 15 residues. As DNA, the CDR3 is TGTGCCAGCAGCCCGCGGACAGGGCCGGCAGATACGCAGTATTTT. It codes for CASSPRTGPADTQYF.

The gene calls are TRBV11-2 and TRBJ2-3, with 7 bases aligning to TRBD2. The CDR3 has 14 amino acids. Per germline, CDR1 SGHAT and CDR2 FQNNGV. V trimming: 5 bases; J trimming: 4 bases; junction bases outside the gene matches: 6. CDR3 sequence (DNA): TGTGCCAGCAGCCCCTCCCGGGGGGCAGATACGCAGTATTTT. It translates to CASSPSRGADTQYF.

The V gene is TRBV21-1, the J gene TRBJ1-1; no check of the table's D call, TRBD1, against the DNA was made. TRBV21-1 is given as a pseudogene. This CDR3 spans 15 amino acids. The CDR3 coding sequence is TGTGCCAGCAGCAAAGCGCGGAGGGGGCAGGCTGAAGCTTTCTTT. This codes for CASSKARRGQAEAFF.

This chain links TRBV4-1 with TRBJ2-7, with D tentatively TRBD2 (6 bases). The V end was cut by 0 bases, the J end by 1 base, with 7 bases between. Germline V lookup: CDR1 MGHRA, CDR2 YSYEKL. The CDR3 runs 14 residues. This CDR3 reads CASSQDGGSYEQYF. CDR3 bases: TGCGCCAGCAGCCAAGACGGGGGTTCCTACGAGCAGTACTTC.

This clone was counted between two and nine times. This chain uses TRBV27 with TRBJ1-1; no firm D call. This CDR3 region has 14 residues. Germline V gives CDR1 MNHEY, CDR2 SMNVEV (reference sequence). V was clipped by 0 bases and J by 6 bases, with 11 bases between them. CDR3 in DNA: TGTGCCAGCAGTTTATCCGGACTGGCGGCTGAAGCTTTCTTT. Translated, it gives CASSLSGLAAEAFF.

This chain joins TRBV2 and TRBJ2-1; 10 bases line up with TRBD2. The V gene end was trimmed by 10 bases and the J gene end by 5 bases; junction bases not matched to a gene: 8. Looked up from germline, CDR1 is SNHLY and CDR2 is FYNNEI. The CDR3 spans 14 residues. CDR3 protein: CATEGLAINNEQFF. CDR3 in DNA: TGTGCCACCGAGGGACTAGCGATTAACAATGAGCAGTTCTTC.

This chain joins TRBV6-5 and TRBJ2-3; TRBD2 aligns across 8 bases. Germline CDR1 is MNHEY and CDR2 is SVGAGI. Losses at the gene ends were 6 bases for V and 1 base for J; bases not matched to a gene: 6. This CDR3 has 15 residues. CDR3 DNA sequence: TGTGCCAGCAGCCGGGGGGGACACCGCACAGATACGCAGTATTTT. Translation gives CASSRGGHRTDTQYF.

This sequence joins TRBV30 and TRBJ1-6; no reliable D call. Germline lookup yields CDR1 GTSNPN and CDR2 SVGIG (reference sequence). The length of the CDR3 is 14 residues. CDR3 in amino acids: CGLAAQSYNSPLHF. The CDR3 DNA follows: TGTGGACTGGCGGCACAATCCTATAATTCACCCCTCCACTTT.

The chain joins TRBV6-5 to TRBJ2-7; 8 bases map to TRBD1. V trimming: 8 bases; J trimming: 4 bases; junction bases outside the gene matches: 10. CDR3 length: 14 residues. The germline V gene has CDR1 MNHEY and CDR2 SVGAGI. CDR3 coding DNA: TGTGCCAGCGACGACAGGGGCGGAAAGTACGAGCAGTACTTC. Translated, it gives CASDDRGGKYEQYF.

This chain joins TRBV6-4 and TRBJ1-1; no clear D. This CDR3 comprises 13 residues. CDR1 MRHNA and CDR2 SNTAGT come from the germline V gene. V gave up 0 bases and J gave up 2 bases, with 4 bases separating them. The CDR3 loop reads CASSDSDNTEAFF. CDR3 nucleotides: TGTGCCAGCAGTGACTCCGACAACACTGAAGCTTTCTTT.

V and J are TRBV7-9 and TRBJ1-5; D is ambiguous. Germline-derived CDR1 and CDR2 are SEHNR and FQNEAQ (reference sequence). V was clipped by 6 bases and J by 6 bases, with 15 bases between them. The CDR3 contains 14 residues. CDR3 residues: CASRFTDLGQPQHF. CDR3 DNA: TGTGCCAGCAGGTTCACAGATTTGGGTCAGCCCCAGCATTTT.

This sequence joins TRBV28 and TRBJ2-1; 8 bases agree with TRBD1. Per the germline V gene, CDR1 is MDHEN and CDR2 is SYDVKM. V trimming: 5 bases; J trimming: 4 bases; junction bases outside the gene matches: 10. The CDR3 consists of 16 residues. DNA for the CDR3: TGTGCCAGCAGTCCTCATGGGACAGGATCTTACAATGAGCAGTTCTTC. It encodes CASSPHGTGSYNEQFF. Full variable domain (rest looked up from reference TRBV28 and TRBJ2-1): DVKVTQSSRYLVKRTGEKVFLECVQDMDHENMFWYRQDPGLGLRLIYFSYDVKMKEKGDIPEGYSVSREKKERFSLILESASTNQTSMYLCASSPHGTGSYNEQFFGPGTRLTVL.

V is TRBV20-1 and J is TRBJ1-1; D unclear. Germline V gene data show CDR1 as DFQATT and CDR2 as SNEGSKA (reference sequence). This CDR3 comprises 11 residues. With 5 bases removed from V and 1 base from J, the gap between germline ends came to 5 bases. This chain's CDR3 is CSARWNTEAFF. The DNA of the CDR3 is TGCAGTGCTCGCTGGAACACTGAAGCTTTCTTT.

The chain is built from TRBV2 and TRBJ2-1; D may correspond to TRBD1 or TRBD2 (5 bases each). Trimming took 5 bases from V and 6 from J, leaving 20 bases between them. This CDR3 is built from 16 residues. CDR1 is SNHLY, CDR2 FYNNEI, per germline. In DNA form, the CDR3 reads TGTGCCAGCAGTTGGGGGAGTCCGTTCAGCGGCAATGAGCAGTTCTTC. Its translation: CASSWGSPFSGNEQFF.

V is TRBV27 and J is TRBJ2-5; D might be TRBD1 or TRBD2, each matching 5 bases. From germline, CDR1 is MNHEY and CDR2 SMNVEV (reference sequence). Trimming left V 5 bases short and J 4 bases short, with 11 bases between. The CDR3 sequence is 13 residues long. As DNA, the CDR3 is TGTGCCAGCAGTCGCCGGGACGCAGAGACCCAGTACTTC. The encoded protein is CASSRRDAETQYF.

The chain couples TRBV7-8 to TRBJ2-1; D perhaps matches TRBD2 (6 bases). Germline V gives CDR1 SGHVS, CDR2 FQNEAQ. Deletions cut 5 bases from V and 10 bases from J, with 15 bases between. The CDR3 sequence is 13 residues long. CDR3 nucleotide sequence: TGTGCCAGCAGCCGGGGGACGTATGGAGAGCAGTTCTTC. The encoded protein is CASSRGTYGEQFF.

In regard to this clone: The junction departs from germline at one end; a sequencing error may be responsible. This chain links TRBV23-1 with TRBJ2-7, with 7 bases identical to TRBD1. TRBV23-1 is flagged as an ORF with uncertain function. This CDR3 contains 13 residues. This CDR3 is CAGIQGPPRRRIF. For the CDR3, the DNA is TGCGCCGGTATACAGGGGCCACCCCGTAGAAGAATCTTC.